The clone carrying this T cell receptor (beta chain) was seen ten or more times. TCRdb reprocessed the RT-PCR reads via MiXCR and lists one record per CDR3 protein. The data hold around 700,000 distinct CDR3 sequences, with approximately 15% observed a single time. The CDR3 is 15 amino acids. Looked up from germline, CDR1 is MNHEY and CDR2 is SMNVEV (reference sequence). V lost 3 bases to trimming and J lost 5 bases, with 17 bases between them. The receptor comes from a female donor in good health, serving as a healthy control. The chain couples TRBV27 to TRBJ2-7; no clear D gene. Sequencing was carried out using memory CD4+ T cells from blood. CDR3 protein: CASSFGPGRNDEQYF. The DNA of the CDR3 is TGTGCCAGCAGTTTCGGACCCGGCCGGAACGACGAGCAGTACTTC.